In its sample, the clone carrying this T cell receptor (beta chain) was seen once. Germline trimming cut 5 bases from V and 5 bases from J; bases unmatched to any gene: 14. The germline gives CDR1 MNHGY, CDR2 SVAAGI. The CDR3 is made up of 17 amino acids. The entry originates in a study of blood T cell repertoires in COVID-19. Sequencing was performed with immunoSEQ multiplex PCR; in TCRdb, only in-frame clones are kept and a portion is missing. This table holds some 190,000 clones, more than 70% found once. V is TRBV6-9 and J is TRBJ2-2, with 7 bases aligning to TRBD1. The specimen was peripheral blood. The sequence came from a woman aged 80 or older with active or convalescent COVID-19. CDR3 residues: CASSPEHRDRRTGELFF. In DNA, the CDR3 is TGTGCCAGCAGTCCCGAACACCGGGACAGAAGAACCGGGGAGCTGTTTTTT.